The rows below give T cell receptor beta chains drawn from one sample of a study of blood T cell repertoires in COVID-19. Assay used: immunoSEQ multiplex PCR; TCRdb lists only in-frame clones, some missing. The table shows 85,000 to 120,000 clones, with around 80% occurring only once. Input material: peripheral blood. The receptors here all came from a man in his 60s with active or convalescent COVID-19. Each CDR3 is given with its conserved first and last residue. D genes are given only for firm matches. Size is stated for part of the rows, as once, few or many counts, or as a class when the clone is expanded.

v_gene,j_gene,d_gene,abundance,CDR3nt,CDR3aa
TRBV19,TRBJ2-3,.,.,TGTGCCAGTAGTACTCGCACAGATACGCAGTATTTT,CASSTRTDTQYF
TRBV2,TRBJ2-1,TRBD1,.,TGTGCCAGCACCAGGACAGGGAAGGTATACAATGAGCAGTTCTTC,CASTRTGKVYNEQFF
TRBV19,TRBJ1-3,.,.,TGTGCCAGCACTGGCGGACAGTCCCCCATATATTTT,CASTGGQSPIYF
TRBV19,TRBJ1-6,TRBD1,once,TGTGCCAGCGGGAGACAGGGGGTTACCGGGTCTTTTTCACCCCTCCACTTT,CASGRQGVTGSFSPLHF
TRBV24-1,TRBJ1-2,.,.,TGTGCCACCAGGGCGGGGTCCAACTATGGCTACACCTTC,CATRAGSNYGYTF
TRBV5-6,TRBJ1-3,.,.,TGTGCCAGCAGCATCAGGGGAAACACCATATATTTT,CASSIRGNTIYF
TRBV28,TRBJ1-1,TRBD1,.,TGTGCCAGCAGCCAGGGACAGAGGAACACTGAAGCTTTCTTT,CASSQGQRNTEAFF
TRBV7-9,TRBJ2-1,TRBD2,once,TGTGCCAGCAGTTTTGGACTAGCGGGAGGGCCCGGAGATGAGCAGTTCTTC,CASSFGLAGGPGDEQFF
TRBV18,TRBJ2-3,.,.,TGTGCCAGCTCAACCAGCCGGAGGACTAGCACAGATACGCAGTATTTT,CASSTSRRTSTDTQYF
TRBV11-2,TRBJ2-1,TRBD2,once,TGTGCCAGCAGCTCACTAGCGGGAGGCGGTGTGAATGAGCAGTTCTTC,CASSSLAGGGVNEQFF
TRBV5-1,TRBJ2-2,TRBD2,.,TGCGCCAGCAGCTTCCTAGCGGGAGGCAACACCGGGGAGCTGTTTTTT,CASSFLAGGNTGELFF
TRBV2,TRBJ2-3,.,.,TGTGCCAGCAGTGAAATTGGGACAAGAGGAGATACGCAGTATTTT,CASSEIGTRGDTQYF
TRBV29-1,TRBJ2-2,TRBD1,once,TGCAGCGTTGTGAGGACAGGGGCCACCGGGGAGCTGTTTTTT,CSVVRTGATGELFF
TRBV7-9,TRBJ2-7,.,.,TGTGCCAGCAGCGCCTCCGGGACTCCGTACGAGCAGTACTTC,CASSASGTPYEQYF
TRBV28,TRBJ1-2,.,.,TGTGCCAGCAGATCAGGGGACGGCTACACCTTC,CASRSGDGYTF
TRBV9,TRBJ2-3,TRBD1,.,TGTGCCAGCAGCAACTCCGGGACAGGGGGATTTTTTAGCACAGATACGCAGTATTTT,CASSNSGTGGFFSTDTQYF
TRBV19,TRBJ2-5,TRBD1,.,TGTGCCAGTAGTTTACCGGGACAGCAAGAGACCCAGTACTTC,CASSLPGQQETQYF
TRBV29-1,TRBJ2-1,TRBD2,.,TGCAGCGTGGGGGGGGAGCGGGAGGGCTCCTACAATGAGCAGTTCTTC,CSVGGEREGSYNEQFF
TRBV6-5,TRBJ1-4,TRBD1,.,TGTGCCAGCAGTTACAACAGGGGAATGGATGAAAAACTGTTTTTT,CASSYNRGMDEKLFF
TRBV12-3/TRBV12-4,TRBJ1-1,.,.,TGTGCCAGCAGCCTTGACTCGAACACTGAAGCTTTCTTT,CASSLDSNTEAFF
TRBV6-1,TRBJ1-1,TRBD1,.,TGTGCCAGCAGTGAGGACAGGACTTTCACTGAAGCTTTCTTT,CASSEDRTFTEAFF
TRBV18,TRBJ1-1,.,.,TGTGCCAGCTCACCACCGGGCAGAAAGAACACTGAAGCTTTCTTT,CASSPPGRKNTEAFF
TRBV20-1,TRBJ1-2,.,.,TGCAGTGTCCCGAGGGACTATGGCTACACCTTC,CSVPRDYGYTF
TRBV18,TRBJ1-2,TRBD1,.,TGTGCCAGCTCACCCGGGACAGGGCGGTATGGCTACACCTTC,CASSPGTGRYGYTF
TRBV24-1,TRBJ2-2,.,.,TGTGCCACCAGTGACGTGTCCCGGGGCGGGGAGCTGTTTTTT,CATSDVSRGGELFF
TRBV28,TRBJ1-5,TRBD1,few,TGTGCCAGCAGTATCGCAGGGACAGGGGTACAGCCCCAGCATTTT,CASSIAGTGVQPQHF
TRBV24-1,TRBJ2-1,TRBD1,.,TGTGCCACCAGTGATTTGTGGGGACAGGGTAGGGGTGAGCAGTTCTTC,CATSDLWGQGRGEQFF
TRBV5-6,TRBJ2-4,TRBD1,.,TGTGCCAGCAGCTTTGGGACAGGATTAGCCAAAAACATTCAGTACTTC,CASSFGTGLAKNIQYF
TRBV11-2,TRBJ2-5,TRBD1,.,TGTGCCAGCAGCTTTAGACAGGGGTCAGAGGAAGAGACCCAGTACTTC,CASSFRQGSEEETQYF
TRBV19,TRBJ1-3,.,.,TGTGCCAGTACCCTATCATCGGCTGGAAACACCATATATTTT,CASTLSSAGNTIYF
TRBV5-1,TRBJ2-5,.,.,TGCGCCAGCAGCTTCTCGGGAGAGACCCAGTACTTC,CASSFSGETQYF
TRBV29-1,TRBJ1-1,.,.,TGCAGCGTGACAGACACTGAAGCTTTCTTT,CSVTDTEAFF
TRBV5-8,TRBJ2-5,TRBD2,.,TGTGCCAGCAGGCCCGGACTAGCGGGAGTAAAGACCCAGTACTTC,CASRPGLAGVKTQYF
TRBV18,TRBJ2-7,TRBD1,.,TGTGCCAGCTCACCAGGGCAGGGACAGGGGGCAACCTACGAGCAGTACTTC,CASSPGQGQGATYEQYF
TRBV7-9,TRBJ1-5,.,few,TGTGCCAGCAGCTTAGGTCTGCAGCCCCAGCATTTT,CASSLGLQPQHF
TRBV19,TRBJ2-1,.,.,TGTGCCAGTAGTATCGGGATAGGCAATGAGCAGTTCTTC,CASSIGIGNEQFF
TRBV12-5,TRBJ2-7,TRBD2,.,TGTGCTAGTGGTTTGGAGGGACTAGCGGGAGAATGGAGGGAGCAGTACTTC,CASGLEGLAGEWREQYF
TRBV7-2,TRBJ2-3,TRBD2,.,TGTGCCAGCAGCTTATGGTCTAGCGGGACCAGCACAGATACGCAGTATTTT,CASSLWSSGTSTDTQYF
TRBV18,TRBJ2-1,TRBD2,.,TGTGCCAGCTCACCAGGGACTAGCGCCCACAATGAGCAGTTCTTC,CASSPGTSAHNEQFF
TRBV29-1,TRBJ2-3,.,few,TGCAGCGTTGTGGGGGACTTCACAGATACGCAGTATTTT,CSVVGDFTDTQYF
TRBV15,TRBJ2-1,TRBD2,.,TGTGCCACCAGCAGTGATACACTAGCGGGACTGCACAATGAGCAGTTCTTC,CATSSDTLAGLHNEQFF
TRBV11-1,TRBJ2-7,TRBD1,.,TGTGCCAGCAGCTGGGGACAGGTATACTACGAGCAGTACTTC,CASSWGQVYYEQYF
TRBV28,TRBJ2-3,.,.,TGTGCCAGCAGTTGGGGGGGCACAGATACGCAGTATTTT,CASSWGGTDTQYF
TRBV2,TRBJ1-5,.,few,TGTGCCAGCGAACGGGATATCAATCAGCCCCAGCATTTT,CASERDINQPQHF
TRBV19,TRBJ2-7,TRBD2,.,TGTGCCAGTAGTACTAGCGGGAGAAGGGTAGAGCAGTACTTC,CASSTSGRRVEQYF
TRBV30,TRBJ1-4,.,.,TGTGCCTGCACCCGGGGACTAAGGGAAAAACTGTTTTTT,CACTRGLREKLFF
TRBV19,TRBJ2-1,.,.,TGTGCCAGTAGGCCCTCCCACGCGGCCCCTAACAATGAGCAGTTCTTC,CASRPSHAAPNNEQFF
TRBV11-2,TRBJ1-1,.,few,TGTGCCAGCAGCCGTGGGGCGGGGGGTCGGTCGAACACTGAAGCTTTCTTT,CASSRGAGGRSNTEAFF
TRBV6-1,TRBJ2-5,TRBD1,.,TGTGCCAGCAGTGGGGGGACAGTCGGAGGGACCCAGTACTTC,CASSGGTVGGTQYF
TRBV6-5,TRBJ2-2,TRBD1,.,TGTGCCAGCAGGTTGGACAGGGCTAACACCGGGGAGCTGTTTTTT,CASRLDRANTGELFF
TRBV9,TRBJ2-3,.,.,TGTGCCAGCAGCGTACTCGGTGGAGGCACAGATACGCAGTATTTT,CASSVLGGGTDTQYF
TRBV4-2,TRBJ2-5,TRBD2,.,TGTGCCAGCAGCCAAAGGCCCCAGCGGGAGGAAGGAGAGACCCAGTACTTC,CASSQRPQREEGETQYF
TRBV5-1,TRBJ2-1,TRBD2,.,TGCGCCAGCAGCCTCACGGTAGCGGGCGACTACAATGAGCAGTTCTTC,CASSLTVAGDYNEQFF
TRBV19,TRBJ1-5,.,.,TGTGCCAGTAGTCTCGGGACACCTCGGAGCAATCAGCCCCAGCATTTT,CASSLGTPRSNQPQHF